A selection of T cell receptor beta chains follows, all from one sample in a study of identical twins. TCRdb itself ran the 5' RACE reads through MiXCR, one entry per CDR3 protein. The sample lists some 1,600,000 distinct CDR3 sequences; more than 30% were seen once. The sample consisted of cord blood. All receptors come from a newborn girl in good health. Each CDR3 is given with its conserved first and last residue. Each record gives: V gene, clone size, J gene, D gene, CDR3 DNA, CDR3 protein. A D gene is named only where the DNA matches it firmly. Clone size is stated in some rows and not others, as once, few, many or a class when expanded.

>TRBV30|NA|TRBJ1-2|NA
TGTGCCTGGACTTCATTCCCCAGGGACGAGGGCTACACCTTC
CAWTSFPRDEGYTF
>TRBV5-1|NA|TRBJ2-7|NA
TGCGCCAGCAGCTCGGGATCCACCTCCTACGAGCAGTACTTC
CASSSGSTSYEQYF
>TRBV19|NA|TRBJ1-2|NA
TGTGCCTCCACTGGGGGCTACTATGGCTACACCTTC
CASTGGYYGYTF
>TRBV20-1|NA|TRBJ1-5|NA
TGCAGTGCTATCGGCGGGTATAGCAATCAGCCCCAGCATTTT
CSAIGGYSNQPQHF
>TRBV9|NA|TRBJ2-7|NA
TGTGCCAGCAGCGTAGTGGGCGGGAACAATGAGCAGTACTTC
CASSVVGGNNEQYF
>TRBV10-3|NA|TRBJ2-5|TRBD1
TGTGCCATCAGTGACAGGGGGCGAGAGACCCAGTACTTC
CAISDRGRETQYF
>TRBV20-1|NA|TRBJ1-1|TRBD1
TGCAGTGCCGCGACAGGGGGCGTGGGGAACACTGAAGCTTTCTTT
CSAATGGVGNTEAFF
>TRBV20-1|NA|TRBJ2-3|NA
TGCAGTGCTTTCGGACCCTACACAGATACGCAGTATTTT
CSAFGPYTDTQYF
>TRBV29-1|many|TRBJ1-4|NA
TGCAGCGTCTCAAGGGGGGAAAAACTGTTTTTT
CSVSRGEKLFF
>TRBV9|NA|TRBJ2-1|TRBD2
TGTGCCAGCAGCGTAGAACTAGCGGGAGATGAGCAGTTCTTC
CASSVELAGDEQFF
>TRBV24-1|many|TRBJ2-3|NA
TGTGCCACCAGACAGGGAGATACGCAGTATTTT
CATRQGDTQYF
>TRBV6-5|NA|TRBJ1-1|TRBD1
TGTGCCAGCAGTTCACAGGGGGCCGGTGAAGCTTTCTTT
CASSSQGAGEAFF
>TRBV14|NA|TRBJ1-2|TRBD1
TGTGCCAGCAGCCAAGATAGGGCAGTTGGACAGGATGGCTACACCTTC
CASSQDRAVGQDGYTF